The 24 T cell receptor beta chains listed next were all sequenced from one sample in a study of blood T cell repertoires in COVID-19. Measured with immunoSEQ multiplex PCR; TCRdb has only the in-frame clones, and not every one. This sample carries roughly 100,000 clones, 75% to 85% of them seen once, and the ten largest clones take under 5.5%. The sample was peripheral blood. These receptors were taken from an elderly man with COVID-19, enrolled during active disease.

CDR3 sequence reads: CATSGYTGKGIYEQYF. In nucleotides, the CDR3 is TGTGCCACCAGTGGTTATACTGGTAAGGGGATCTACGAGCAGTACTTC. The chain carries TRBV24-1 and TRBJ2-7; D perhaps matches TRBD1 (5 bases). The CDR3 is 16 amino acids. From germline, CDR1 is KGHDR and CDR2 SFDVKD. Between the trimmed V and J ends, which lost 5 bases and 3 bases, there was a span of 19 bases.

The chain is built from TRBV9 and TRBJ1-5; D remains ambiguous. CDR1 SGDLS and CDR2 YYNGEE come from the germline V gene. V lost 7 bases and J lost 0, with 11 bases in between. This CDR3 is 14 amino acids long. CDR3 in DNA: TGTGCCAGCCTCGAGGGATATAGCAATCAGCCCCAGCATTTT. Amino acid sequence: CASLEGYSNQPQHF.

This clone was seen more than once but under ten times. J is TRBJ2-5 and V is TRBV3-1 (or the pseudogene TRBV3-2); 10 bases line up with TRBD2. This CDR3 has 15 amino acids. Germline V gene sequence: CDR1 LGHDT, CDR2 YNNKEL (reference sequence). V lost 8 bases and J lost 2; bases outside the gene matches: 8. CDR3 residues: CASGPWTSGQETQYF. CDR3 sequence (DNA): TGTGCCAGCGGACCCTGGACTAGCGGACAAGAGACCCAGTACTTC.

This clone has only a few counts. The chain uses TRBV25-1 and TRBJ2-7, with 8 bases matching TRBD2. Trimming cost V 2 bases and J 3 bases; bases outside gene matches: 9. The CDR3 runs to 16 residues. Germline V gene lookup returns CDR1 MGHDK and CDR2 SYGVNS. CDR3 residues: CASSEREGLGSYEQYF. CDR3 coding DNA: TGTGCCAGCAGTGAACGGGAGGGCCTGGGGAGCTACGAGCAGTACTTC.

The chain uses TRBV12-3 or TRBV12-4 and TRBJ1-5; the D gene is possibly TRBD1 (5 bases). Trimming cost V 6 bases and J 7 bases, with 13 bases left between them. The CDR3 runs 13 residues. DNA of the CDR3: TGTGCCAGCAGCCGGACACCGTACCAGCCCCAGCATTTT. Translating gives CASSRTPYQPQHF.

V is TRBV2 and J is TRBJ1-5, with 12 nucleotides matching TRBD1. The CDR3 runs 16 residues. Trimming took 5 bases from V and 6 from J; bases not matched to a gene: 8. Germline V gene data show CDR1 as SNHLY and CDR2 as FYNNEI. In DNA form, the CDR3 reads TGTGCCAGCAGTATTTACGGGACAGGGGGCTCTCAGCCCCAGCATTTT. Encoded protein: CASSIYGTGGSQPQHF.

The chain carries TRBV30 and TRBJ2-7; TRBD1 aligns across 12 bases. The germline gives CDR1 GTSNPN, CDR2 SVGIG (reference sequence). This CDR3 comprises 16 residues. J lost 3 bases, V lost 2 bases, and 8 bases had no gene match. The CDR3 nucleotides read TGTGCCTGGAGTCAACCGGGACAGGGGGCGAACTACGAGCAGTACTTC. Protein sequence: CAWSQPGQGANYEQYF.

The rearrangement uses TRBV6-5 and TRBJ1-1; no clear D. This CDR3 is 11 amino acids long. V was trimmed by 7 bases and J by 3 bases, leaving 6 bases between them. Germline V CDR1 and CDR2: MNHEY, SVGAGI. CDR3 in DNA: TGTGCCAGCACGAGGGACACTGAAGCTTTCTTT. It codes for CASTRDTEAFF.

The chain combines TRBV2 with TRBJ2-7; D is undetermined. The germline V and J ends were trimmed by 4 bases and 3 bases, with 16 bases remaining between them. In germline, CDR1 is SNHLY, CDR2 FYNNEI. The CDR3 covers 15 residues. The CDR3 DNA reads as TGTGCCAGCAGTGTGGTTAGACTGAGAGTCTACGAGCAGTACTTC. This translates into CASSVVRLRVYEQYF. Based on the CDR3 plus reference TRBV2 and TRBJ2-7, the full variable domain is EPEVTQTPSHQVTQMGQEVILRCVPISNHLYFYWYRQILGQKVEFLVSFYNNEISEKSEIFDDQFSVERPDGSNFTLKIRSTKLEDSAMYFCASSVVRLRVYEQYFGPGTRLTVT.

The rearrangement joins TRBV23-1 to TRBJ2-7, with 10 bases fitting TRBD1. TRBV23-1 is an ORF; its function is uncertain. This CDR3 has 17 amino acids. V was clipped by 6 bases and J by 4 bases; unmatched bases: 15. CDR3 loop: CASRPADRGITYYEQYF. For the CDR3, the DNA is TGCGCCAGCAGGCCAGCGGACAGGGGGATCACGTATTACGAGCAGTACTTC.

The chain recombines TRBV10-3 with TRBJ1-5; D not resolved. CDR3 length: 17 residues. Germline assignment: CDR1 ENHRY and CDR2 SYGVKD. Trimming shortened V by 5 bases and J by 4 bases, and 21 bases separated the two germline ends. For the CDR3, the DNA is TGTGCCATCAGTCGCGGCTATAATGACGGAAGAAATCAGCCCCAGCATTTT. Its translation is CAISRGYNDGRNQPQHF.

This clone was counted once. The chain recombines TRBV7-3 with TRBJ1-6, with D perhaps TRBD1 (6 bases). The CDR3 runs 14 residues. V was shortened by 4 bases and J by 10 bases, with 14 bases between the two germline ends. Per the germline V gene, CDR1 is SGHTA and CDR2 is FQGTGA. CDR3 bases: TGTGCCAGCAGCTCCACAGGGTTAGGCTCACCCCTCCACTTT. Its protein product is CASSSTGLGSPLHF.

CDR3 amino acids: CASSFTSGSQETQYF. The CDR3 region has the DNA TGTGCCAGCAGCTTTACTAGCGGGAGTCAGGAGACCCAGTACTTC. The rearrangement joins TRBV11-3 to TRBJ2-5; 11 bases map to TRBD2. CDR1 SGHNT and CDR2 YENEEA come from the germline V gene. V was pared by 3 bases and J by 5 bases, with 5 bases of the junction left unmatched. There are 15 residues in the CDR3. Supplemented by reference TRBV11-3 and TRBJ2-5, the full variable domain reads EAGVVQSPRYKIIEKKQPVAFWCNPISGHNTLYWYLQNLGQGPELLIRYENEEAVDDSQLPKDRFSAERLKGVDSTLKIQPAELGDSAVYLCASSFTSGSQETQYFGPGTRLLVL.

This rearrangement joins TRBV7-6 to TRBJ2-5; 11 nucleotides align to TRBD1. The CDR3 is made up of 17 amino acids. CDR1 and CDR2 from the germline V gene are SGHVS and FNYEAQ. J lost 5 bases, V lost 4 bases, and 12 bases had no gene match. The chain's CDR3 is CASSSPHWDRGSETQYF. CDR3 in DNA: TGTGCCAGCAGCTCACCTCATTGGGACAGGGGGTCGGAGACCCAGTACTTC.

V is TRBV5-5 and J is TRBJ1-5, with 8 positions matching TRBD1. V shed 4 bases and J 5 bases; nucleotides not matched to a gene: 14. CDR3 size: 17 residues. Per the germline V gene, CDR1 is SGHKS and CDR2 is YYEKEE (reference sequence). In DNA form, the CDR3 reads TGTGCCAGCAGCGTGGTGGCAGGGGGCGCGTGGTATCAGCCCCAGCATTTT. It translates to CASSVVAGGAWYQPQHF.

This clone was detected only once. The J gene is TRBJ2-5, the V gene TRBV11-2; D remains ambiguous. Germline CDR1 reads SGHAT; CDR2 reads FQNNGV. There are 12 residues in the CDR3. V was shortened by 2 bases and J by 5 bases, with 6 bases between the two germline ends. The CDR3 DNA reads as TGTGCCAGCAGCTTATTGAGGGAGACCCAGTACTTC. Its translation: CASSLLRETQYF.

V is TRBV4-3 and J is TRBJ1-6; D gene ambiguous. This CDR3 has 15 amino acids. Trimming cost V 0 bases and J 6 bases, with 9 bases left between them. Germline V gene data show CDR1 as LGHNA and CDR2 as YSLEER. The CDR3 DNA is TGCGCCAGCAGCCAAGACGGGGTGGCTAATTCACCCCTCCACTTT. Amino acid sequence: CASSQDGVANSPLHF.

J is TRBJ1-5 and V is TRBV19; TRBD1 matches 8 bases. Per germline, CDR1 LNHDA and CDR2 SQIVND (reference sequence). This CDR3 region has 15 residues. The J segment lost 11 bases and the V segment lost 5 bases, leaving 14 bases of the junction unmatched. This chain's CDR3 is CASSFNRDRRQAQHF. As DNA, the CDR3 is TGTGCCAGTAGTTTTAACCGGGACAGGCGGCAGGCCCAGCATTTT.

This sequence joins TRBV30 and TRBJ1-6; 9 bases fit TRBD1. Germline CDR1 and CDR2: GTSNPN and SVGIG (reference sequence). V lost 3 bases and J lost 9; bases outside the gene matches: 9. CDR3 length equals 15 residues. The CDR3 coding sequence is TGTGCCTGGAGATATACCGGGACAGGGCTTTCACCCCTCCACTTT. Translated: CAWRYTGTGLSPLHF. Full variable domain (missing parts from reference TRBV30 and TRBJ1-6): SQTIHQWPATLVQPVGSPLSLECTVEGTSNPNLYWYRQAAGRGLQLLFYSVGIGQISSEVPQNLSASRPQDRQFILSSKKLLLSDSGFYLCAWRYTGTGLSPLHFGNGTRLTVT.

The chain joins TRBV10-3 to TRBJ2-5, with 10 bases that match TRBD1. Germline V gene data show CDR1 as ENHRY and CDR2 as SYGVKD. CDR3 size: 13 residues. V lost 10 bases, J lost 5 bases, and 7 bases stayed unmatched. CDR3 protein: CATRQGAQETQYF. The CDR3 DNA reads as TGTGCCACACGACAGGGGGCGCAGGAGACCCAGTACTTC.

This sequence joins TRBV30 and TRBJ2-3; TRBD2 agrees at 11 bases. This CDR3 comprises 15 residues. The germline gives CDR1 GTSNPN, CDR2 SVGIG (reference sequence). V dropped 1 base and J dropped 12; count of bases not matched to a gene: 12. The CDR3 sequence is CAWSGGGSSGGPQYF. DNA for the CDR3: TGTGCCTGGAGTGGGGGTGGGTCTAGCGGGGGGCCCCAGTATTTT.

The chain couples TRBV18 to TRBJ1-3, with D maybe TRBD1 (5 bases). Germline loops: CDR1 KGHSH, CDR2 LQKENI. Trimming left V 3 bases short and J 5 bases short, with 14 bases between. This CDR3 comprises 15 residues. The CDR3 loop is CASSPPGGARNTIYF. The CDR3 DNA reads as TGTGCCAGCTCACCCCCAGGAGGGGCCCGAAACACCATATATTTT.

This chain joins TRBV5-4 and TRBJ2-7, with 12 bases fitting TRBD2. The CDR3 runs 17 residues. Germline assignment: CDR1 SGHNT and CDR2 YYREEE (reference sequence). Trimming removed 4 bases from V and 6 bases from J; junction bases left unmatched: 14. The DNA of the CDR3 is TGTGCCAGCAGCCCGGCCGGACTAGCGGGAAGGAAGCTCGAGCAGTACTTC. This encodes CASSPAGLAGRKLEQYF.

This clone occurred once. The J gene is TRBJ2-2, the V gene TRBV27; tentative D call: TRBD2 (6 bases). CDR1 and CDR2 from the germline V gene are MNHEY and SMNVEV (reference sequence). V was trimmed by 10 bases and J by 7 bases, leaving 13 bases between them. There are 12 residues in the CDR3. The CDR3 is CATSEGGGELFF. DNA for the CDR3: TGTGCCACCTCGGAGGGCGGCGGGGAGCTGTTTTTT.